This TCR beta chain was sequenced during a study of cytomegalovirus exposure and HLA in healthy donors. Germline values: CDR1 SGHRS, CDR2 YFSETQ. The CDR3 is 16 residues long. Trimming cost V 4 bases and J 0 bases; bases outside gene matches: 4. Both 60 Vbeta primers and 13 Jbeta primers went into the PCR. Method: immunoSEQ multiplex PCR; TCRdb's copy keeps in-frame clones and lacks some. The sample has 100,000 to 120,000 clones; over 55% are singletons. The sequencing input was PBMCs. The chain joins TRBV5-1 to TRBJ1-6; TRBD1 matches 7 bases. The sequence came from a man aged 18 to 29 in good health and CMV-seropositive. CDR3 region: CASSPRGSSYNSPLHF. The CDR3 DNA follows: TGCGCCAGCAGCCCCAGGGGGAGCTCCTATAATTCACCCCTCCACTTT.